Below, 28 T cell receptor beta chains from the same sample are listed, as sequenced in a study of blood T cell repertoires in COVID-19. The table came from immunoSEQ multiplex PCR; TCRdb's copy has only in-frame clones and leaves some out. The sample yields under 250,000 clones, roughly four fifths seen once. Material for sequencing was peripheral blood. Source of these receptors: a man under 40 who had recovered from COVID-19.

V and J are TRBV7-9 and TRBJ1-1, with 9 bases matching TRBD1. The V gene end was trimmed by 4 bases and the J gene end by 3 bases; junction bases not matched to a gene: 3. There are 14 residues in the CDR3. The germline V gene encodes CDR1 SEHNR and CDR2 FQNEAQ (reference sequence). CDR3 DNA: TGTGCCAGCAGCTGGGGACAGGGTGACACTGAAGCTTTCTTT. Translation gives CASSWGQGDTEAFF.

The J gene is TRBJ1-2, the V gene TRBV7-2; D is undetermined. The germline CDR1 and CDR2 sequences are SGHTA and FQGNSA. V was cut by 3 bases and J by 0 bases, with 8 bases left in between. The CDR3 loop spans 14 amino acids. The CDR3 loop is CASSLGGSNYGYTF. CDR3 in DNA: TGTGCCAGCAGCTTGGGAGGGTCTAACTATGGCTACACCTTC. Full variable domain (outside the CDR3, taken from reference TRBV7-2 and TRBJ1-2): GAGVSQSPSNKVTEKGKDVELRCDPISGHTALYWYRQSLGQGLEFLIYFQGNSAPDKSGLPSDRFSAERTGGSVSTLTIQRTQQEDSAVYLCASSLGGSNYGYTFGSGTRLTVV.

This clone came up a few times. This CDR3 is CAISDSGGDTGELFF. DNA for the CDR3: TGTGCCATCAGTGACTCAGGGGGTGACACCGGGGAGCTGTTTTTT. The chain couples TRBV10-3 to TRBJ2-2, with 7 bases aligning to TRBD1. Germline assignment: CDR1 ENHRY and CDR2 SYGVKD. Unmatched junction bases numbered 4, after V lost 3 bases and J lost 3 bases. CDR3 size: 15 residues.

This chain links TRBV19 with TRBJ1-4; 7 bases match TRBD1. The CDR3 is 14 residues long. The V and J ends lost 5 bases and 7 bases, in that order; junction bases with no gene match: 7. Per the germline V gene, CDR1 is LNHDA and CDR2 is SQIVND (reference sequence). The CDR3 here is CASSPTGSTEKLFF. The CDR3 DNA sequence: TGTGCCAGTAGTCCGACAGGGAGTACTGAAAAACTGTTTTTT.

This chain uses TRBV5-5 with TRBJ2-1; 8 bases are shared with TRBD2. The germline gives CDR1 SGHKS, CDR2 YYEKEE (reference sequence). The J segment lost 7 bases and the V segment lost 0 bases, leaving 6 bases of the junction unmatched. The CDR3 runs 15 residues. The CDR3 nucleotides are TGTGCCAGCAGCTTGGTCGGCGGGGGGAAAAATGAGCAGTTCTTC. Protein product: CASSLVGGGKNEQFF.

The genes are TRBV6-5 and TRBJ2-1, with 7 positions matching TRBD1. V dropped 10 bases and J dropped 8; count of bases not matched to a gene: 11. This CDR3 spans 13 amino acids. Per the germline V gene, CDR1 is MNHEY and CDR2 is SVGAGI. As DNA, the CDR3 is TGTGCCACCGAGGCAGGGGGTTCTTATGAGCAGTTCTTC. Translation gives CATEAGGSYEQFF.

The rearrangement uses TRBV15 and TRBJ1-5, with D possibly TRBD1 on 5 matching bases. V was pared by 5 bases and J by 5 bases, with 16 bases between. CDR1 is LNHNV and CDR2 is YYDKDF in the germline V gene (reference sequence). The CDR3 is 15 amino acids. As DNA, the CDR3 is TGTGCCACCAGCGGCGGTGCAGGGAGGGATCAGCCCCAGCATTTT. Protein: CATSGGAGRDQPQHF.

This clone was counted between two and nine times. The J gene is TRBJ2-7, the V gene TRBV10-1; weak D call: TRBD1 (6 bases). Germline V gene lookup returns CDR1 WNHNN and CDR2 SYGVQD (reference sequence). The CDR3 extends over 14 amino acids. V gave up 8 bases and J gave up 0 bases, with 14 bases separating them. The CDR3 DNA reads as TGCGCCAGCTTTTACCGGGACACCTCCTACGAGCAGTACGTC. Its translation is CASFYRDTSYEQYV.

This chain joins TRBV5-1 and TRBJ2-4, with 7 nucleotides matching TRBD1. This CDR3 spans 15 amino acids. The J segment lost 5 bases and the V segment lost 4 bases, leaving 9 bases of the junction unmatched. Germline CDR1 reads SGHRS; CDR2 reads YFSETQ. The DNA of the CDR3 is TGCGCCAGCAGCACCCAGGACAGGCACCAAAACATTCAGTACTTC. It is translated as CASSTQDRHQNIQYF.

The V call is TRBV12-3 or TRBV12-4, the J call TRBJ2-2; no definite D call. CDR3 length: 12 amino acids. Trimming shortened V by 6 bases and J by 2 bases, and 4 bases separated the two germline ends. The CDR3 bases are TGTGCCAGCAGCAGAAACACCGGGGAGCTGTTTTTT. Translation: CASSRNTGELFF.

The gene calls are TRBV7-4 and TRBJ1-5, with D unresolved. The CDR3 loop spans 13 amino acids. Deletions cut 4 bases from V and 4 bases from J, with 8 bases between. The germline V gene has CDR1 SGHVT and CDR2 SQSDAQ. For the CDR3, the DNA is TGTGCCAGCAGCTCCCAGGTAAATCAGCCCCAGCATTTT. This sequence encodes CASSSQVNQPQHF.

The genes are TRBV5-8 and TRBJ2-5; 10 bases align to TRBD1. This CDR3 comprises 15 residues. J lost 4 bases, V lost 4 bases, and 7 bases had no gene match. Germline V CDR1 and CDR2: SGHTS, YDEGEE. Here the CDR3 DNA reads TGTGCCAGCAGCCTCGACAGGGGGCGTTCAGAGACCCAGTACTTC. Translating gives CASSLDRGRSETQYF.

The V and J genes are TRBV15 and TRBJ1-1; possibly TRBD1 for D (6 bases). The germline gives CDR1 LNHNV, CDR2 YYDKDF (reference sequence). V gave up 2 bases and J gave up 6 bases, with 13 bases separating them. This CDR3 has 14 residues. The CDR3 here is CATSRLTGRAEAFF. The CDR3 nucleotides read TGTGCCACCAGCAGACTTACAGGGAGGGCTGAAGCTTTCTTT.

The chain is built from TRBV24-1 and TRBJ2-1; D is perhaps TRBD1 (6 bases). The germline CDR1 and CDR2 sequences are KGHDR and SFDVKD. This CDR3 contains 14 residues. Trimming took 3 bases from V and 9 from J, leaving 14 bases between them. The CDR3 nucleotides read TGTGCCACCAGTGATCCTCGGACAGCAGGTGAGCAGTTCTTC. Translation gives CATSDPRTAGEQFF.

This clone has only one observation. The V gene is TRBV5-4, the J gene TRBJ1-6, with D perhaps TRBD1 (6 bases). V was cut by 5 bases and J by 9 bases, with 18 bases left in between. CDR3 length: 15 amino acids. Germline V CDR1 and CDR2: SGHNT, YYREEE (reference sequence). The CDR3 DNA sequence: TGTGCCAGCAGTTCGAACAGGGATAGGGGTTCACCCCTCCACTTT. This codes for CASSSNRDRGSPLHF.

The rearrangement joins TRBV6-5 to TRBJ1-6; 12 nucleotides agree with TRBD1. CDR3 size: 15 residues. The V segment lost 10 bases and the J segment 6 bases; nucleotides outside the gene matches: 7. Germline loops: CDR1 MNHEY, CDR2 SVGAGI. The chain's CDR3 is CATYLGQGANSPLHF. As DNA, the CDR3 is TGTGCCACCTACTTGGGACAGGGGGCTAATTCACCCCTCCACTTT.

The chain links TRBV4-2 to TRBJ2-1, with D hard to call. Trimming shortened V by 5 bases and J by 4 bases, and 18 bases separated the two germline ends. The germline gives CDR1 LGHNA, CDR2 YNFKEQ. CDR3 length equals 16 residues. CDR3 DNA sequence: TGTGCCAGCAGCGGAAGCGAAGGTGGCGGTTACAATGAGCAGTTCTTC. This encodes CASSGSEGGGYNEQFF.

The chain uses TRBV11-1 and TRBJ1-4, with 10 bases that match TRBD1. Germline values: CDR1 SGHAT, CDR2 FQDESV (reference sequence). There are 16 residues in the CDR3. V lost 5 bases, J lost 5 bases, and 8 bases stayed unmatched. The DNA for the CDR3 is TGTGCCAGCAGCCGGGAACCGGGACAGGGGAATGAAAAACTGTTTTTT. Residues: CASSREPGQGNEKLFF.

This clone is a singleton in its sample. This rearrangement joins TRBV18 to TRBJ1-2, with D tentatively TRBD1 (6 bases). The CDR3 contains 13 residues. V was cut by 4 bases and J by 4 bases, with 10 bases left in between. Germline V gives CDR1 KGHSH, CDR2 LQKENI. This CDR3 reads CASSLDRSYGYTF. The CDR3, as DNA: TGTGCCAGCTCACTGGACAGAAGCTATGGCTACACCTTC.

J is TRBJ1-4 and V is TRBV7-9; TRBD1 might be the D (5 bases). Per germline, CDR1 SEHNR and CDR2 FQNEAQ (reference sequence). The CDR3 runs 12 residues. V was shortened by 10 bases and J by 10 bases, with 16 bases between the two germline ends. CDR3 in amino acids: CAIQGGGGKLFF. CDR3 coding DNA: TGTGCCATTCAGGGAGGTGGCGGAAAACTGTTTTTT. Looking up the rest from reference TRBV7-9 and TRBJ1-4 gives the full variable domain: DTGVSQNPRHKITKRGQNVTFRCDPISEHNRLYWYRQTLGQGPEFLTYFQNEAQLEKSRLLSDRFSAERPKGSFSTLEIQRTEQGDSAMYLCAIQGGGGKLFFGSGTQLSVL.

This clone has just one count. The chain combines TRBV10-3 with TRBJ2-3; a weak D match, TRBD2 (5 bases). Germline values: CDR1 ENHRY, CDR2 SYGVKD. The CDR3 consists of 13 residues. V was pared by 10 bases and J by 1 base, with 12 bases between. The CDR3 here is CATGSLGTDTQYF. CDR3 bases: TGTGCCACGGGGAGTTTGGGCACAGATACGCAGTATTTT.

The table lists this clone with a count of one. The rearrangement links TRBV7-9 to TRBJ1-2; D is uncertain. This CDR3 comprises 12 residues. V shed 6 bases and J shed 5 bases, with 10 bases lying between them. Germline V gene sequence: CDR1 SEHNR, CDR2 FQNEAQ (reference sequence). DNA for the CDR3: TGTGCCAGCAGGAGGGAGACGTATGGCTACACCTTC. Amino acid sequence: CASRRETYGYTF.

The genes are TRBV10-3 and TRBJ2-7; tentative D call: TRBD2 (5 bases). V lost 6 bases and J lost 0, with 6 bases in between. Germline assignment: CDR1 ENHRY and CDR2 SYGVKD. This CDR3 contains 12 residues. CDR3 nucleotides: TGTGCCATCAGCGGGGACTCCTACGAGCAGTACGTC. It is translated as CAISGDSYEQYV.

This chain connects TRBV5-8 to TRBJ2-7, with D maybe TRBD2 (5 bases). V shed 1 base and J shed 6 bases, with 8 bases lying between them. The CDR3 has 12 amino acids. Germline loops: CDR1 SGHTS, CDR2 YDEGEE. CDR3 nucleotide sequence: TGTGCCAGCAGCTTGTGGGCGGGCGAGCAGTACGTC. Its protein is CASSLWAGEQYV.

This chain links TRBV5-4 with TRBJ2-7; 16 bases map to TRBD2. CDR1 SGHNT and CDR2 YYREEE come from the germline V gene (reference sequence). This CDR3 contains 17 residues. The trim removed 4 bases at V and 1 base at J, leaving 5 bases unmatched. The DNA for the CDR3 is TGTGCCAGCAGCGGAGGGACTAGCGGGGGGGGTTCCTACGAGCAGTACTTC. Translated: CASSGGTSGGGSYEQYF.

The rearrangement uses TRBV4-1 and TRBJ1-4; D perhaps matches TRBD1 (6 bases). The CDR3 is 15 amino acids. Germline lookup yields CDR1 MGHRA and CDR2 YSYEKL. V shed 4 bases and J shed 16 bases, with 25 bases lying between them. The CDR3 sequence is CASSPGGAGRKTPFF. CDR3 in DNA: TGCGCCAGCAGCCCCGGGGGGGCAGGGCGAAAGACGCCGTTTTTT.

J is TRBJ2-7 and V is TRBV6-4; a possible D gene is TRBD2 (6 bases). This CDR3 is 12 amino acids long. Germline-derived CDR1 and CDR2 are MRHNA and SNTAGT. The CDR3 DNA reads as TGTGTTTCTTTACTAGCTATCGACGAGCAGTACGTC. Amino acids: CVSLLAIDEQYV.

The chain uses TRBV10-3 and TRBJ2-2, with D tentatively TRBD1 (6 bases). V lost 10 bases, J lost 5 bases, and 20 bases lay in between. Germline V gives CDR1 ENHRY, CDR2 SYGVKD. This CDR3 is built from 15 residues. Here the CDR3 DNA reads TGTGCCAACGGGCGAGGGTCCCAGGGGACCGGGGAGCTGTTTTTT. As protein: CANGRGSQGTGELFF.